Sequencing of this T cell receptor beta chain was carried out in a study of T cell responses to AZD1222 COVID-19 vaccine. Across the study: Second doses were pooled across both intervals (about 4 or about 12 weeks).

Trimming removed 5 bases from V and 10 bases from J, with 20 bases in between. CDR3 size: 13 residues. CDR1 is GTSNPN, CDR2 SVGIG, per germline (reference sequence). Assay: immunoSEQ multiplex PCR; the TCRdb copy retains only in-frame clones and omits some. Here the sample spans 100,000 to 130,000 clones, roughly 90% being singletons. This material consisted of peripheral blood, taken on day 0 of AZD1222 vaccination. The chain links TRBV30 to TRBJ2-5; D is ambiguous. The sequence was obtained from an adult in good health. The CDR3 DNA reads TGTGCCTGGGGTGCTTCGAATCAGTTGGACCAGTACTTC. This gives the protein CAWGASNQLDQYF.